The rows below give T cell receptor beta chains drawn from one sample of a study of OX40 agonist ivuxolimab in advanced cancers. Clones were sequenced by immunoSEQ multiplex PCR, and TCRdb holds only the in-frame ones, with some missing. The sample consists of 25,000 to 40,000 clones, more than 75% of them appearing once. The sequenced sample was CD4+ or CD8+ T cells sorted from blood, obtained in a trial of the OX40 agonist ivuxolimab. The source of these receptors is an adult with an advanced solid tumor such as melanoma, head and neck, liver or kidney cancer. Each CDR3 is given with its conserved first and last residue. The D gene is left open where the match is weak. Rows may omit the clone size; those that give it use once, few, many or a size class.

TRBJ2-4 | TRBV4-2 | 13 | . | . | TGTGCCAGCAGCCAAGATCTTGGAAACATTCAGTACTTC | CASSQDLGNIQYF
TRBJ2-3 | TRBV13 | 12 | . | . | TGTGCCAGCAGCTTAATACGAGGGGGACAGTATTTT | CASSLIRGGQYF
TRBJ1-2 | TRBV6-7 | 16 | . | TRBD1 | TGTGCCAGCAGTCCTGTAACGGGGACAGGGGCCTATGGCTACACCTTC | CASSPVTGTGAYGYTF
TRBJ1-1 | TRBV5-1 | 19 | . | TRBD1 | TGCGCCAGCAGCTTGGACTCCCGGGACAGGGGGCAAATCAACACTGAAGCTTTCTTT | CASSLDSRDRGQINTEAFF
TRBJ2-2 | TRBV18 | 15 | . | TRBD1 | TGTGCCAGCTCACCCGGGACAGGGAACACCGGGGAGCTGTTTTTT | CASSPGTGNTGELFF
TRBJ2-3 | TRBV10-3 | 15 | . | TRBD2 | TGTGCCACCGATAGCGGGAGAAGGTACACAGATACGCAGTATTTT | CATDSGRRYTDTQYF
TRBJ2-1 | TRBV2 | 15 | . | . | TGTGCCAGCAGTTCCAGGACTCCATCCTACAATGAGCAGTTCTTC | CASSSRTPSYNEQFF
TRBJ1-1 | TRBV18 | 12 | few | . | TGTGCCAGCTCACGACGGAATTCTGAAGCTTTCTTT | CASSRRNSEAFF
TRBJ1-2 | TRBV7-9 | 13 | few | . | TGTGCCAGCAGCCCAGAGTACGACTATGGCTACACCTTC | CASSPEYDYGYTF
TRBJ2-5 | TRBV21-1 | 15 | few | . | TGTGCCAGCAGCAAAAATGGACAGGTACAAGAGACCCAGTACTTC | CASSKNGQVQETQYF
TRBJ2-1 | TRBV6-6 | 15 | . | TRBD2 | TGTGCCAGCACCCCCCCGGGACTAGCGGGAGGGGAGCAGTTCTTC | CASTPPGLAGGEQFF
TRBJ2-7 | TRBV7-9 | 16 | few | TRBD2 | TGTGCCAGCAGCTTAGCGATTACTAGCGGGAACGACGAGCAGTACTTC | CASSLAITSGNDEQYF
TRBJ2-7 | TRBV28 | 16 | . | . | TGTGCCAGCAGTGGGGCTCGGGTCGCATTATCCTACGAGCAGTACTTC | CASSGARVALSYEQYF
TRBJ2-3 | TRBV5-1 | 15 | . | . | TGCGCCAGCAGCTTGGGAGATAGCTTGCCAGATACGCAGTATTTT | CASSLGDSLPDTQYF
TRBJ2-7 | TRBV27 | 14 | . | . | TGTGCCAGCAGTCGCTTCCCTGGAGGGTACGAGCAGTACTTC | CASSRFPGGYEQYF
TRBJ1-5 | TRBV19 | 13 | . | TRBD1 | TGTGCCGGAGGACAGGGGGCATATCAGCCCCAGCATTTT | CAGGQGAYQPQHF
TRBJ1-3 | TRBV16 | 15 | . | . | TGTGCCAGCAGCCAATCGTCGGCAAATGGAAACACCATATATTTT | CASSQSSANGNTIYF
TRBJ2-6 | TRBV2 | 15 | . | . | TGTGCCAGCACTAGGACGGGGGCTGGGGCCAACGTCCTGACTTTC | CASTRTGAGANVLTF
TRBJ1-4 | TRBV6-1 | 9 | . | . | TGTGCCAGCAGTGACCCCGTCACATTT | CASSDPVTF
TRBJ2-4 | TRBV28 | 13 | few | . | TGTGCCAGCAGTTTCGGGGCGCAGAGAGTTCAGTACTTC | CASSFGAQRVQYF
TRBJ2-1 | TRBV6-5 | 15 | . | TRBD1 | TGTGCCAGCAGTTACTTCGGGACAGGCGGCAATGAGCAGTTCTTC | CASSYFGTGGNEQFF
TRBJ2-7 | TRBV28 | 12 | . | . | TGTGCCAGCAGGATGGGGGACCTCGAGCAGTACTTC | CASRMGDLEQYF
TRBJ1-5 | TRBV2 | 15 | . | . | TGTGCCAGTCTGCTAAGGGGGGGGGTGGATCAGCCCCAGCATTTT | CASLLRGGVDQPQHF
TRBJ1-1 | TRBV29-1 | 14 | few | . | TGCAGCGTTGCGGTTGGGGCCCGGGACACTGAAGCTTTCTTT | CSVAVGARDTEAFF
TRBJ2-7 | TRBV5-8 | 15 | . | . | TGTGCCAGCAGCCCCCGGATACCCCGGTCGGGAGAGCAGTACTTC | CASSPRIPRSGEQYF
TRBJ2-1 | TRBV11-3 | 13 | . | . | TGTGCCAGCAGCCGGGGCTTCTACAATGAGCAGTTCTTC | CASSRGFYNEQFF
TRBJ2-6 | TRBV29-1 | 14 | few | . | TGCAGCGTTGATCTAGGGGCGGGGGCCAACGTCCTGACTTTC | CSVDLGAGANVLTF
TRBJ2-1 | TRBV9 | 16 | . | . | TGTGCCAGCAGCGTAGAGGCCCCCCCAAGCAACAATGAGCAGTTCTTC | CASSVEAPPSNNEQFF
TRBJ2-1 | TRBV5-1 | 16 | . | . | TGCGCCAGCAGCTTGGACTCGCCGAGCTCCTACAATGAGCAGTTCTTC | CASSLDSPSSYNEQFF
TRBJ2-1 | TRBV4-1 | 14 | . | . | TGCGCCAGCAGCCAAGACGAGTTAGACAATGAGCAGTTCTTC | CASSQDELDNEQFF
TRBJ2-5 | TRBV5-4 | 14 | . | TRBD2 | TGTGCCAGCGGCGTGACTAGCGGCCAAGAGACCCAGTACTTC | CASGVTSGQETQYF